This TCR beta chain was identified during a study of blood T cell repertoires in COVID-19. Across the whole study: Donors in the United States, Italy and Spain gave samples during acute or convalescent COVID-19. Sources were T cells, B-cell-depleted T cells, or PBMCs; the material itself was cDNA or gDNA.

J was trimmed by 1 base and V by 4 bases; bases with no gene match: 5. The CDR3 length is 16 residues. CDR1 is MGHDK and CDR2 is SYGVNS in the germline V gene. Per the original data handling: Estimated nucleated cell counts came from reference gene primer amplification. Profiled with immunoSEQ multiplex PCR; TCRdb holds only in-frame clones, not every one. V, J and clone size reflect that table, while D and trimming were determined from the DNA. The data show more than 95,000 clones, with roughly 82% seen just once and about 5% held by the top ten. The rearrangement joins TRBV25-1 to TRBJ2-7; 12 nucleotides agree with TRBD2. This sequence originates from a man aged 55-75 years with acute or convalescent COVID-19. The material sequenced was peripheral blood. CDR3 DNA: TGTGCCAGCAGTGCCGGTGGACTAGCGGGGTCCTACGAGCAGTACTTC. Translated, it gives CASSAGGLAGSYEQYF.